One sample yielded the 20 T cell receptor beta chains listed below, sequenced in a study of CD8 T cells in Susac syndrome. Reverse transcription used about 0.45 to 1 ug RNA and random hexamers. Each CDR3 protein is one row after TCRdb ran MiXCR on the immunoSEQ multiplex PCR reads. In the table there are 90,000 to 150,000 distinct CDR3 sequences, around 90% of which are singletons. The sequenced sample consisted of CD4+ T cells from PBMCs. The receptor set was obtained from a human donor in good health.

The V call is TRBV5-1, the J call TRBJ2-1, with TRBD2 matching 8 bases. Germline CDR1 SGHRS, CDR2 YFSETQ. The junction had 4 bases not matched to a gene; V was cut back by 9 bases and J by 2 bases. This CDR3 region has 13 residues. The CDR3 coding sequence is TGCGCCACCCAGCGGGAGCCCTACAATGAGCAGTTCTTC. It translates to CATQREPYNEQFF.

The chain is built from TRBV5-1 and TRBJ2-3, with a tentative D call TRBD2 (5 bases). The CDR3 has 17 residues. V was shortened by 4 bases and J by 3 bases, with 21 bases between the two germline ends. Germline V gives CDR1 SGHRS, CDR2 YFSETQ. CDR3: CASSALLSGEGTDTQYF. The CDR3 DNA follows: TGCGCCAGCAGCGCCCTACTCAGCGGAGAAGGGACAGATACGCAGTATTTT.

The chain uses TRBV3-1 and TRBJ1-4, with TRBD1 as a possible D gene (6 bases). CDR1 is LGHDT, CDR2 YNNKEL, per germline (reference sequence). V lost 2 bases and J lost 5, with 9 bases in between. This CDR3 has 14 residues. CDR3 region: CASSQPQGNEKLFF. The CDR3 nucleotides are TGTGCCAGCAGCCAACCACAGGGCAATGAAAAACTGTTTTTT.

The chain carries TRBV29-1 and TRBJ2-1; 7 bases fit TRBD2. The V segment lost 7 bases and the J segment 4 bases; nucleotides outside the gene matches: 13. The germline gives CDR1 SQVTM, CDR2 ANQGSEA. The CDR3 is 15 amino acids. The CDR3 sequence is CSAAGGLADYNEQFF. The CDR3 DNA is TGCAGCGCCGCAGGCGGCCTAGCGGATTACAATGAGCAGTTCTTC.

The chain recombines TRBV29-1 with TRBJ1-1; tentatively, D is TRBD1 (6 bases). V gave up 8 bases and J gave up 2 bases, with 15 bases separating them. This CDR3 contains 13 residues. CDR1 is SQVTM and CDR2 is ANQGSEA in the germline V gene. In DNA, the CDR3 is TGCAGCAAAACAGAGGGGGGAAACACTGAAGCTTTCTTT. Translation gives CSKTEGGNTEAFF.

This clonotype was seen once. The V call is TRBV29-1, the J call TRBJ2-7, with unresolved D. Between the trimmed V and J ends, which lost 0 bases and 2 bases, there was a span of 8 bases. This CDR3 spans 13 amino acids. Germline V lookup: CDR1 SQVTM, CDR2 ANQGSEA. CDR3 region: CSVEDKATYEQYF. The CDR3 bases are TGCAGCGTTGAAGATAAGGCCACCTACGAGCAGTACTTC.

This clonotype was seen once. V gene TRBV7-9 combines with J gene TRBJ2-1, with a weak D call TRBD2 (6 bases). Germline CDR1 reads SEHNR; CDR2 reads FQNEAQ (reference sequence). V was pared by 3 bases and J by 10 bases, with 7 bases between. The CDR3 spans 11 residues. CDR3 sequence (DNA): TGTGCCAGCAGCTTCCGGGGGGAGCAGTTCTTC. Its translation is CASSFRGEQFF.

The chain joins TRBV14 to TRBJ2-7, with 7 positions matching TRBD1. CDR1 is SGHDN and CDR2 is FVKESK in the germline V gene. J lost 7 bases, V lost 1 base, and 7 bases had no gene match. The CDR3 consists of 14 residues. DNA of the CDR3: TGTGCCAGCAGCCAAGGGGACAGTGTAAGGGAGCAGTACTTC. Protein product: CASSQGDSVREQYF.

The V call is TRBV5-1, the J call TRBJ1-2, with 8 nucleotides matching TRBD1. Unmatched junction bases numbered 8, after V lost 5 bases and J lost 8 bases. CDR3 length: 13 residues. Per the germline V gene, CDR1 is SGHRS and CDR2 is YFSETQ. CDR3 sequence (DNA): TGCGCCAGCAGTCCCGGGACAGGAAGCGGCTACACCTTC. It codes for CASSPGTGSGYTF.

The chain links TRBV12-3 or TRBV12-4 to TRBJ2-3; tentatively, D is TRBD1 (5 bases). Trimming left V 6 bases short and J 0 bases short, with 7 bases between. The CDR3 is 13 amino acids. The CDR3 region has the DNA TGTGCCAGCAGACAGGATAGCACAGATACGCAGTATTTT. Protein: CASRQDSTDTQYF.

This chain links TRBV4-3 with TRBJ1-6; the match to TRBD1 covers 7 bases. CDR1 and CDR2 (germline): LGHNA, YSLEER. The trim removed 0 bases at V and 7 bases at J, leaving 6 bases unmatched. CDR3 length: 16 residues. CDR3 nucleotides: TGCGCCAGCAGCCAAGATCGGTACAGGGGAAATTCACCCCTCCACTTT. Amino acid sequence: CASSQDRYRGNSPLHF.

This sequence joins TRBV7-9 and TRBJ1-1, with D unclear. Germline lookup yields CDR1 SEHNR and CDR2 FQNEAQ (reference sequence). V lost 7 bases and J 6 bases, leaving 12 bases between the germline ends. This CDR3 spans 12 amino acids. The CDR3 sequence: CASTTRGAEAFF. Here the CDR3 DNA reads TGTGCCAGCACCACCCGTGGGGCTGAAGCTTTCTTT.

The rearrangement uses TRBV19 and TRBJ1-2; unclear D gene. The V end lost 3 bases, the J end lost 12 bases, and 14 bases lay between the germline ends. The CDR3 is 12 amino acids. Germline CDR1 reads LNHDA; CDR2 reads SQIVND (reference sequence). The CDR3 bases are TGTGCCAGTAGTATCTACAATCGTGGGGACACCTTC. It encodes CASSIYNRGDTF.

The chain couples TRBV2 to TRBJ1-5; a weak D match, TRBD1 (6 bases). This CDR3 is built from 14 residues. V was clipped by 7 bases and J by 0 bases, with 10 bases between them. CDR1 and CDR2 from the germline V gene are SNHLY and FYNNEI. The CDR3 DNA reads TGTGCCAGCAAGGGGGATATTAGCAATCAGCCCCAGCATTTT. Protein product: CASKGDISNQPQHF.

The gene calls are TRBV20-1 and TRBJ2-1; D is uncertain. Germline lookup yields CDR1 DFQATT and CDR2 SNEGSKA (reference sequence). CDR3 size: 14 residues. Trimming shortened V by 3 bases and J by 4 bases, and 13 bases separated the two germline ends. CDR3 loop: CSASDRAKYNEQFF. In nucleotides, the CDR3 is TGCAGTGCTAGTGATCGGGCGAAATACAATGAGCAGTTCTTC.

The J gene is TRBJ2-5, the V gene TRBV6-5, with a possible D match to TRBD1 (6 bases). The CDR3 spans 15 residues. Trimming pared 0 bases from V and 3 bases from J, leaving 11 bases between. Germline CDR1 reads MNHEY; CDR2 reads SVGAGI. CDR3 in amino acids: CASSYSGTNKETQYF. The CDR3 nucleotides are TGTGCCAGCAGTTACTCGGGGACAAATAAAGAGACCCAGTACTTC.

The J gene is TRBJ2-2, the V gene TRBV7-3; 12 bases are a match to TRBD2. The CDR3 is made up of 19 amino acids. Germline loops: CDR1 SGHTA, CDR2 FQGTGA. V lost 1 base and J lost 0; bases outside the gene matches: 6. For the CDR3, the DNA is TGTGCCAGCAGCTTAATATCTAGCGGGGGGGCAGCGAACACCGGGGAGCTGTTTTTT. Its translation is CASSLISSGGAANTGELFF.

The chain has TRBV7-2 and TRBJ1-3, with D perhaps matching TRBD1 (5 bases). CDR1 is SGHTA and CDR2 is FQGNSA in the germline V gene. The CDR3 runs 15 residues. The ends were cut back, 2 bases at V and 4 bases at J, with 12 bases in the middle. CDR3 sequence reads: CASSLIQDGGNTIYF. CDR3 nucleotides: TGTGCCAGCAGCTTAATACAGGATGGGGGAAACACCATATATTTT.

This chain connects TRBV14 to TRBJ2-3, with TRBD1 matching over 7 bases. Unmatched junction bases numbered 7, after V lost 0 bases and J lost 1 base. The CDR3 has 17 residues. Germline V gene lookup returns CDR1 SGHDN and CDR2 FVKESK. This CDR3 reads CASSQERGTARTDTQYF. Written as DNA, the CDR3 is TGTGCCAGCAGCCAAGAGCGAGGGACAGCCCGCACAGATACGCAGTATTTT.

The chain has TRBV27 and TRBJ2-1, with 9 bases fitting TRBD1. The CDR3 spans 15 residues. CDR1 is MNHEY, CDR2 SMNVEV, per germline (reference sequence). With 0 bases clipped from V and 10 bases from J, the junction kept 7 bases outside the gene matches. CDR3 loop: CASSLSRTGVKEQFF. In nucleotides, the CDR3 is TGTGCCAGCAGTTTATCTAGGACAGGGGTGAAAGAGCAGTTCTTC.